The source of this T cell receptor (beta chain) is a study of T cell responses to AZD1222 COVID-19 vaccine. Clones were sequenced by immunoSEQ multiplex PCR, and TCRdb holds only the in-frame ones, with some missing. The data hold about 120,000 clones, with roughly nine tenths observed a single time. V lost 3 bases, J lost 11 bases, and 13 bases lay in between. This CDR3 has 11 residues. The V gene's germline CDR1 is DFQATT and CDR2 SNEGSKA (reference sequence). The sample here was peripheral blood, taken on day 0 of AZD1222 vaccination. This chain joins TRBV20-1 and TRBJ1-2, with D possibly being TRBD1 (5 bases). The clonotype originates from an adult in good health. Written as DNA, the CDR3 is TGCAGTGCTAGCCGCGGGGGGTGGTACACCTTC. Its translation is CSASRGGWYTF.